The T cell receptor (beta chain) described here comes from a study of blood T cell repertoires in COVID-19. The table came from immunoSEQ multiplex PCR; TCRdb's copy has only in-frame clones and leaves some out. The sample lists about 170,000 clones; approximately 91% were seen once. The CDR3 has 15 amino acids. V dropped 0 bases and J dropped 0 bases, with 10 bases sitting between them. This TCR came from a young man with COVID-19, enrolled during active disease. The J gene is TRBJ2-7, the V gene TRBV5-3; a weak D match, TRBD2 (6 bases). TRBV5-3 is an open reading frame, and its role is uncertain. Sequenced sample: peripheral blood. The CDR3 bases are TGTGCCAGAAGCTTGGCTGCGGAGGGCTCCTACGAGCAGTACTTC. This gives the protein CARSLAAEGSYEQYF.